Listed below are T cell receptor beta chains from one sample, sequenced in a study of early T cells in non-severe SARS-CoV-2 infection. TCRdb redid the calling of the 5' RACE reads with MiXCR, one entry per CDR3 protein. The profile shows tens of thousands of distinct CDR3 sequences, around a sixth of them singletons. The sequenced material came from whole blood. The receptors originated from an adult who was a healthcare worker with PCR-confirmed SARS-CoV-2 infection or an uninfected control (not recorded which). Both conserved end residues are part of each CDR3. D genes are given only for firm matches. Expanded clones are given a class, and other clones once, few, many or no size at all.

D: TRBD2
size: -
J: TRBJ2-1
length: 19
V: TRBV6-2/TRBV6-3
DNA: TGTGCCAGCAGTTACTCTCTATCGGGACTAGCGGCCTCCTACAATGAGCAGTTCTTC
CDR3: CASSYSLSGLAASYNEQFF

D: TRBD1
size: few
J: TRBJ2-7
length: 14
V: TRBV20-1
DNA: TGCAGTGCTAGAGCCCTGGGGACAGCCTACGAGCAGTACTTC
CDR3: CSARALGTAYEQYF

D: -
size: -
J: TRBJ2-7
length: 12
V: TRBV7-2
DNA: TGTGCCAGCGGTAGCGGCACCTACGAGCAGTACTTC
CDR3: CASGSGTYEQYF

D: TRBD2
size: -
J: TRBJ2-7
length: 15
V: TRBV7-6
DNA: TGTGCCAGCAGCATGACTAGCGGGGGGGTTGGTGAGCAGTACTTC
CDR3: CASSMTSGGVGEQYF

D: -
size: few
J: TRBJ2-5
length: 11
V: TRBV29-1
DNA: TGCAGCGTTGAAGAGCAAGAGACCCAGTACTTC
CDR3: CSVEEQETQYF

D: -
size: -
J: TRBJ2-7
length: 14
V: TRBV29-1
DNA: TGCAGCGTTGAAGGTCGAGAGGGAGGATACGAGCAGTACTTC
CDR3: CSVEGREGGYEQYF

D: -
size: few
J: TRBJ2-2
length: 13
V: TRBV5-4
DNA: TGTGCCAGCAGCTTGGGTGCCCCCGGGGAGCTGTTTTTT
CDR3: CASSLGAPGELFF

D: TRBD1
size: -
J: TRBJ2-7
length: 15
V: TRBV11-2
DNA: TGTGCCAGCAGCCCCCCCGGGACAGGGGCCTACGAGCAGTACTTC
CDR3: CASSPPGTGAYEQYF

D: -
size: -
J: TRBJ2-7
length: 13
V: TRBV11-1
DNA: TGTGCCAGCAGCGCCGGAGTTTTTTATGTTCAGTACTTC
CDR3: CASSAGVFYVQYF

D: -
size: -
J: TRBJ2-7
length: 14
V: TRBV21-1
DNA: TGTGCCAGCAGCACCTGGGCGAGGGACCACGAGCAGTACTTC
CDR3: CASSTWARDHEQYF

D: TRBD2
size: -
J: TRBJ2-1
length: 15
V: TRBV2
DNA: TGTGCCAGCAGTGAGGCTAGCGGGAGCGGACTTGAGCAGTTCTTC
CDR3: CASSEASGSGLEQFF

D: -
size: -
J: TRBJ2-1
length: 12
V: TRBV20-1
DNA: TGCAGTGCTTGGAGGGAAGCTTATGAGCAGTTCTTC
CDR3: CSAWREAYEQFF

D: -
size: -
J: TRBJ1-4
length: 15
V: TRBV27
DNA: TGTGCCAGCAGTTTGACCTCCGGGCCAAACGAAAAACTGTTTTTT
CDR3: CASSLTSGPNEKLFF

D: -
size: few
J: TRBJ1-2
length: 13
V: TRBV5-6
DNA: TGTGCCAGCAGCCAAGACACGCTCTATGGCTACACCTTC
CDR3: CASSQDTLYGYTF

D: -
size: few
J: TRBJ1-6
length: 13
V: TRBV21-1
DNA: TGTGCCAGCAGCAAAGGGACAAATTCACCCCTCCACTTT
CDR3: CASSKGTNSPLHF

D: -
size: few
J: TRBJ2-1
length: 15
V: TRBV9
DNA: TGTGCCAGCAGCGCTAGAAGTGGCTCCTACAATGAGCAGTTCTTC
CDR3: CASSARSGSYNEQFF

D: -
size: -
J: TRBJ2-1
length: 15
V: TRBV6-2/TRBV6-3
DNA: TGTGCCAGCAGTTACCCTCCGTGGAAAGGCAATGAGCAGTTCTTC
CDR3: CASSYPPWKGNEQFF

D: TRBD1
size: -
J: TRBJ1-2
length: 18
V: TRBV5-1
DNA: TGCGCCAGCAGCTTGTCGGTCGCAGGGGGCATTACTAACTATGGCTACACCTTC
CDR3: CASSLSVAGGITNYGYTF

D: -
size: -
J: TRBJ1-1
length: 13
V: TRBV9
DNA: TGTGCCAGCAGCGTAGGCACGAACACTGAAGCTTTCTTT
CDR3: CASSVGTNTEAFF

D: -
size: few
J: TRBJ2-7
length: 14
V: TRBV27
DNA: TGTGCCACCATGGGAGCGGAGACACTATACGAGCAGTACTTC
CDR3: CATMGAETLYEQYF

D: TRBD2
size: few
J: TRBJ2-1
length: 15
V: TRBV5-4
DNA: TGTGCCAGCAGACTTCGACTAGCGGGCCACAATGAGCAGTTCTTC
CDR3: CASRLRLAGHNEQFF

D: -
size: few
J: TRBJ2-4
length: 11
V: TRBV2
DNA: TGTGCCAGCAGCCAGGGAAACATTCAGTACTTC
CDR3: CASSQGNIQYF

D: -
size: -
J: TRBJ2-2
length: 15
V: TRBV21-1
DNA: TGTGCCAGCAGCAATTGGACATCGAACACCGGGGAGCTGTTTTTT
CDR3: CASSNWTSNTGELFF

D: TRBD1
size: few
J: TRBJ1-1
length: 14
V: TRBV7-9
DNA: TGTGCCAGCAGCTCCGGACAGGTGAACACTGAAGCTTTCTTT
CDR3: CASSSGQVNTEAFF

D: -
size: -
J: TRBJ2-1
length: 14
V: TRBV7-2
DNA: TGTGCCAGCAGCTTAGCGGCCTCCTACAATGAGCAGTTCTTC
CDR3: CASSLAASYNEQFF

D: -
size: -
J: TRBJ1-1
length: 13
V: TRBV7-6
DNA: TGTGCCAGCAGCCATCGGCAGAACACTGAAGCTTTCTTT
CDR3: CASSHRQNTEAFF

D: -
size: -
J: TRBJ2-3
length: 17
V: TRBV4-3
DNA: TGCGCCAGCAGCCAAGGACCCCAGGGGCGGGCGACAGATACGCAGTATTTT
CDR3: CASSQGPQGRATDTQYF